The clone carrying this TCR beta chain has a handful of counts. The CDR3 extends over 13 amino acids. CDR1 is LNHDA and CDR2 is SQIVND in the germline V gene (reference sequence). The V end lost 3 bases, the J end lost 4 bases, and 9 bases lay between the germline ends. This specimen belongs to a study of molecular identifiers for immune sequencing clone quantification. Preparation methods for the bulk TCR libraries were those previously described, with listed TCR primers. Using its own MiXCR run on the PCR reads, TCRdb lists one record per CDR3 protein. The table shows some 320,000 distinct CDR3 sequences, with around 21% occurring only once. Based on a CD8+CD4-CCR7+CD45RA+ profile, naive CD8 T cells were sorted.

The TCR comes from a human donor in good health. Some libraries in this study had Jurkat cell RNA spiked in. Sequencing was carried out using naive CD8+ T cells from blood, with Jurkat cell RNA spiked in. Subset in this sample: FACS-sorted CD8+CD4-CCR7+CD45RA+ naive T cells. The gene calls are TRBV19 and TRBJ1-2; D is ambiguous. The CDR3 bases are TGTGCCAGTAGTATGTCGGCTGGCTATGGCTACACCTTC. Amino acids: CASSMSAGYGYTF.